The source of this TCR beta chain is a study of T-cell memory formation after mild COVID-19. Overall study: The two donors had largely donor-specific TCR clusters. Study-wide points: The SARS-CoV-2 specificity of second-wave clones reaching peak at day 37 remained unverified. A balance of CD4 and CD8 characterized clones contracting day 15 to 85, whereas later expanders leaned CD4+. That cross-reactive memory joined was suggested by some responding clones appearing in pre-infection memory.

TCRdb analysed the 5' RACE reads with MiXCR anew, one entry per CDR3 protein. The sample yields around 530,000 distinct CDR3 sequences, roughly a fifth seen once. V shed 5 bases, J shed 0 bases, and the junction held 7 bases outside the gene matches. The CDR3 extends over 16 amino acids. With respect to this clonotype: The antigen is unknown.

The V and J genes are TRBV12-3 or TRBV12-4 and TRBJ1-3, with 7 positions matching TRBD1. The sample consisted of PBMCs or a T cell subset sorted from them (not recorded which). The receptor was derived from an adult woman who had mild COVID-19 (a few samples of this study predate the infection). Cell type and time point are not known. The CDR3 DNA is TGTGCCAGCAGTCGGCAGGGGGGGCTCTCTGGAAACACCATATATTTT. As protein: CASSRQGGLSGNTIYF.